The 24 T cell receptor beta chains listed next were all sequenced from one sample in a study of blood T cells in healthy people across ages. Together with a sample-barcoded 5' primer, a J-beta primer mix was included in a second PCR lasting about 7 to 11 cycles. TCRdb fed the 5' RACE reads into MiXCR, producing one record per CDR3 protein. The sample has around 2 million distinct CDR3 sequences, around 42% seen once. Input material: blood. Every receptor here comes from a human donor in good health.

The rearrangement links TRBV4-3 to TRBJ2-1; 8 bases agree with TRBD1. CDR1 and CDR2 from the germline V gene are LGHNA and YSLEER. This CDR3 is built from 16 residues. J was trimmed by 2 bases and V by 4 bases; bases with no gene match: 7. CDR3 bases: TGCGCCAGCAGCCTACTGACAGGGGTAACCTACAATGAGCAGTTCTTC. Translating it yields CASSLLTGVTYNEQFF.

This clonotype was detected once. The chain carries TRBV5-1 and TRBJ2-1; 9 nucleotides match TRBD2. CDR3 length: 15 residues. Germline V lookup: CDR1 SGHRS, CDR2 YFSETQ. Trimming removed 9 bases from V and 13 bases from J; junction bases left unmatched: 20. This CDR3 reads CATKEGSGGQETQFF. Written as DNA, the CDR3 is TGCGCCACCAAGGAAGGGAGCGGGGGGCAAGAGACCCAGTTCTTC.

This chain connects TRBV4-3 to TRBJ1-2, with D possibly matching TRBD1 (5 bases). The CDR3 runs to 15 residues. Germline V gene lookup returns CDR1 LGHNA and CDR2 YSLEER. V dropped 0 bases and J dropped 2 bases, with 10 bases sitting between them. CDR3 amino acids: CASSQDPTGNYGYTF. The CDR3 nucleotides read TGCGCCAGCAGCCAAGACCCCACAGGCAACTATGGCTACACCTTC.

A few counts support this clonotype. The gene calls are TRBV7-9 and TRBJ1-2, with D tentatively TRBD1 (6 bases). The CDR3 spans 16 residues. Germline-derived CDR1 and CDR2 are SEHNR and FQNEAQ (reference sequence). V lost 4 bases and J 3 bases, leaving 18 bases between the germline ends. The CDR3 here is CASSSPGRSGDYGYTF. The CDR3 DNA reads TGTGCCAGCAGCTCCCCCGGGCGGTCAGGGGACTATGGCTACACCTTC.

The chain has TRBV3-1 and TRBJ1-2; D gene uncertain. V was shortened by 5 bases and J by 4 bases, with 17 bases between the two germline ends. This CDR3 is built from 15 residues. Germline assignment: CDR1 LGHDT and CDR2 YNNKEL (reference sequence). CDR3 DNA: TGTGCCAGCAGCAATGGACGGGGAACGGGCTATGGCTACACCTTC. It codes for CASSNGRGTGYGYTF.

This clonotype was detected ten times or more. The rearrangement uses TRBV6-2 or TRBV6-3 and TRBJ1-5; tentative D call: TRBD1 (5 bases). V was clipped by 5 bases and J by 0 bases, with 11 bases between them. CDR1 and CDR2 (germline): MNHEY, SVGEGT. There are 15 residues in the CDR3. In nucleotides, the CDR3 is TGTGCCAGCAGTGGCGACAGTTATAGCAATCAGCCCCAGCATTTT. Amino acid sequence: CASSGDSYSNQPQHF.

The chain joins TRBV11-1 to TRBJ2-7; either TRBD1 or TRBD2 may supply D (6 bases each). This CDR3 region has 15 residues. Trimming removed 1 base at V and 5 bases at J, with 15 bases between. Germline values: CDR1 SGHAT, CDR2 FQDESV (reference sequence). This chain's CDR3 is CASSLGHREVDEQYF. The DNA of the CDR3 is TGTGCCAGCAGCTTAGGTCACAGGGAGGTTGACGAGCAGTACTTC.

The gene calls are TRBV7-8 and TRBJ2-6; unclear D gene. The CDR3 is 17 amino acids. Deletions cut 5 bases from V and 3 bases from J, with 17 bases between. The germline V gene encodes CDR1 SGHVS and CDR2 FQNEAQ. CDR3 DNA: TGTGCCAGCAGCCCGTCAGTTGGTTGGGGTGGGGCCAACGTCCTGACTTTC. Translating gives CASSPSVGWGGANVLTF.

V gene TRBV13 combines with J gene TRBJ1-2, with D perhaps TRBD1 (5 bases). CDR3 length equals 15 residues. V lost 5 bases and J 3 bases, leaving 16 bases between the germline ends. Germline loops: CDR1 PRHDT, CDR2 FYEKMQ (reference sequence). CDR3 loop: CASSGREGKDYGYTF. The CDR3 coding sequence is TGTGCCAGCAGCGGGAGAGAGGGGAAGGACTATGGCTACACCTTC.

The J gene is TRBJ2-1, the V gene TRBV12-3 or TRBV12-4; D is possibly TRBD2 (5 bases). CDR3 length: 13 residues. V lost 4 bases, J lost 9 bases, and 13 bases lay in between. CDR3 DNA sequence: TGTGCCAGCAGTTCAACTAGGTTAAGTGAGCAGTTCTTC. Encoded protein: CASSSTRLSEQFF.

The chain combines TRBV18 with TRBJ2-5; D not certain. V was shortened by 3 bases and J by 5 bases, with 13 bases between the two germline ends. The CDR3 consists of 14 residues. Germline values: CDR1 KGHSH, CDR2 LQKENI. The CDR3 DNA is TGTGCCAGCTCACCCCGGACGAATAGGGAGACCCAGTACTTC. Residues: CASSPRTNRETQYF.

This chain joins TRBV29-1 and TRBJ1-2, with 8 bases aligning to TRBD1. Trimming took 7 bases from V and 1 from J; bases not matched to a gene: 8. The CDR3 is 14 amino acids. CDR1 and CDR2 from the germline V gene are SQVTM and ANQGSEA. CDR3 DNA sequence: TGCAGCGCCCCCCAGGGGGCGGATAACTATGGCTACACCTTC. Its translation: CSAPQGADNYGYTF.

This clonotype has ten or more counts. The rearrangement links TRBV29-1 to TRBJ2-5, with D tentatively TRBD2 (6 bases). The CDR3 covers 14 residues. CDR1 SQVTM and CDR2 ANQGSEA come from the germline V gene. V was cut by 3 bases and J by 5 bases, with 16 bases left in between. The CDR3 spells CSVDAGGRGETQYF. The CDR3 nucleotides are TGCAGCGTTGATGCTGGGGGGAGAGGGGAGACCCAGTACTTC.

This clonotype has at least ten counts. This chain's CDR3 is CSVVASTDTQYF. The CDR3 nucleotides are TGCAGCGTTGTAGCGTCGACAGATACGCAGTATTTT. The chain combines TRBV29-1 with TRBJ2-3, with D maybe TRBD2 (5 bases). The germline V gene has CDR1 SQVTM and CDR2 ANQGSEA. The CDR3 is made up of 12 amino acids. The germline V and J ends were trimmed by 4 bases and 3 bases, with 8 bases remaining between them.

The V and J genes are TRBV20-1 and TRBJ2-5, with TRBD2 matching 15 bases. The better agreement between TRBJ2-7 and the DNA end casts doubt on the J call. This CDR3 contains 13 residues. Germline V lookup: CDR1 DFQATT, CDR2 SNEGSKA (reference sequence). Here the CDR3 reads CSAKGLAGGEQYF. The CDR3 DNA is TGCAGTGCAAAGGGACTAGCGGGGGGCGAGCAGTACTTC.

This clonotype showed up just once. J is TRBJ2-5 and V is TRBV20-1; 8 bases are a match to TRBD2. CDR3 length: 20 amino acids. After removal of 5 bases from V and 2 bases from J, the junction contained 25 bases not matched to a gene. The germline CDR1 and CDR2 sequences are DFQATT and SNEGSKA (reference sequence). The CDR3 loop reads CSASPGNPSGGLLYQETQYF. DNA of the CDR3: TGCAGTGCTTCCCCCGGAAACCCCAGCGGGGGCCTCTTGTATCAAGAGACCCAGTACTTC.

This clonotype was picked up a small number of times. The chain is built from TRBV20-1 and TRBJ2-3, with 7 nucleotides matching TRBD2. Germline V CDR1 and CDR2: DFQATT, SNEGSKA (reference sequence). The CDR3 has 14 residues. Trimming removed 6 bases from V and 2 bases from J; junction bases left unmatched: 8. The CDR3: CSARSGTHTDTQYF. The DNA for the CDR3 is TGCAGTGCCCGAAGCGGGACCCACACAGATACGCAGTATTTT.

CDR3 DNA: TGTGCCAGCAGCTCACAACCTAACTATGGCTACACCTTC. Protein sequence: CASSSQPNYGYTF. The rearrangement uses TRBV7-2 and TRBJ1-2; D is unresolved. V lost 4 bases to trimming and J lost 0 bases, with 6 bases between them. From germline, CDR1 is SGHTA and CDR2 FQGNSA. This CDR3 contains 13 residues. Complete variable domain (other parts from reference TRBV7-2 and TRBJ1-2): GAGVSQSPSNKVTEKGKDVELRCDPISGHTALYWYRQSLGQGLEFLIYFQGNSAPDKSGLPSDRFSAERTGGSVSTLTIQRTQQEDSAVYLCASSSQPNYGYTFGSGTRLTVV.

This clonotype was recorded a few times. CDR3 sequence (DNA): TGTGCCAGCAGCTTTGCCCGGACCGAGCAGTTCTTC. Translation: CASSFARTEQFF. The rearrangement uses TRBV7-2 and TRBJ2-1; D unclear. Germline loops: CDR1 SGHTA, CDR2 FQGNSA. V lost 3 bases to trimming and J lost 10 bases, with 10 bases between them. The CDR3 extends over 12 amino acids.

This clonotype was observed a few times. The chain joins TRBV24-1 to TRBJ1-5; D perhaps matches TRBD1 (5 bases). The CDR3 extends over 16 amino acids. CDR1 and CDR2 (germline): KGHDR, SFDVKD. V was trimmed by 3 bases and J by 3 bases, leaving 14 bases between them. The CDR3, as DNA: TGTGCCACCAGTGATACTGAGGGGACCTTCAATCAGCCCCAGCATTTT. It codes for CATSDTEGTFNQPQHF.

J is TRBJ2-3 and V is TRBV5-1, with D tentatively TRBD2 (5 bases). The CDR3 totals 13 residues. Trimming removed 7 bases from V and 5 bases from J, with 14 bases in between. Germline V CDR1 and CDR2: SGHRS, YFSETQ. The CDR3 loop reads CASGTLGGDTQYF. The CDR3 DNA is TGCGCCAGCGGAACACTAGGCGGAGATACGCAGTATTTT.

The chain uses TRBV5-1 and TRBJ2-7; D gene ambiguous. Trimming removed 4 bases from V and 0 bases from J, with 14 bases in between. The CDR3 runs 15 residues. From germline, CDR1 is SGHRS and CDR2 YFSETQ. CDR3 sequence (DNA): TGCGCCAGCAGCAAAACAGAATTGAGCTCCTACGAGCAGTACTTC. Residues: CASSKTELSSYEQYF.

DNA of the CDR3: TGTGCCACGCGGGGGGAAAAACTGTTTTTT. Residues: CATRGEKLFF. This chain joins TRBV10-3 and TRBJ1-4; possibly TRBD1 for D (5 bases). Germline V gene lookup returns CDR1 ENHRY and CDR2 SYGVKD. V was pared by 10 bases and J by 8 bases, with 8 bases between. The CDR3 contains 10 residues.

The chain employs TRBV20-1 and TRBJ1-5; possible D gene TRBD1, 5 bases. This CDR3 has 13 residues. Trimming left V 3 bases short and J 6 bases short, with 12 bases between. From germline, CDR1 is DFQATT and CDR2 SNEGSKA (reference sequence). The CDR3 DNA reads as TGCAGTGCTAGGGAGGGGATGAGTCAGCCCCAGCATTTT. Protein: CSAREGMSQPQHF.